The TCR beta chain under discussion was sequenced for a study of blood T cell repertoires in COVID-19. V gave up 3 bases and J gave up 2 bases; unmatched junction bases: 4. Germline values: CDR1 MNHNS, CDR2 SASEGT. The CDR3 has 18 residues. Data came from immunoSEQ multiplex PCR; TCRdb stores just in-frame clones and leaves some out. In the table there are about 270,000 clones, 80% to 90% of which are singletons. The source material was PBMCs or T cells enriched from blood (not recorded which). The receptor was derived from a woman under 30 who had recovered from COVID-19. The chain employs TRBV6-1 and TRBJ2-2; 15 bases fit TRBD2. The CDR3, as DNA: TGTGCCAGCAGTGACCCGGGACTAGCGGGGGGAAACACCGGGGAGCTGTTTTTT. Translating gives CASSDPGLAGGNTGELFF.